Given below is one TCR beta chain in context. These data belong to a study of preoperative IRX-2 immunotherapy in early breast cancer. The repertoire was sequenced with immunoSEQ multiplex PCR; TCRdb's copy has only in-frame clones and lacks some. The sample lists roughly 93,000 clones; 86% were seen once. The treatment: preoperative locoregional IRX-2 cytokine immunotherapy. Samples came from a phase Ib trial of preoperative locoregional IRX-2 cytokine immunotherapy. V lost 0 bases and J 8 bases, leaving 13 bases between the germline ends. This CDR3 is 15 amino acids long. Germline CDR1 LNHDA, CDR2 SQIVND (reference sequence).

The sequence derives from a human donor with breast cancer. Material: tumor tissue, obtained after IRX-2 immunotherapy. The chain recombines TRBV19 with TRBJ1-4, with D perhaps TRBD1 (5 bases). CDR3 in DNA: TGTGCCAGTAGTATAGATTGGGGGAGAGGGGAAAAACTGTTTTTT. Translated, it gives CASSIDWGRGEKLFF.